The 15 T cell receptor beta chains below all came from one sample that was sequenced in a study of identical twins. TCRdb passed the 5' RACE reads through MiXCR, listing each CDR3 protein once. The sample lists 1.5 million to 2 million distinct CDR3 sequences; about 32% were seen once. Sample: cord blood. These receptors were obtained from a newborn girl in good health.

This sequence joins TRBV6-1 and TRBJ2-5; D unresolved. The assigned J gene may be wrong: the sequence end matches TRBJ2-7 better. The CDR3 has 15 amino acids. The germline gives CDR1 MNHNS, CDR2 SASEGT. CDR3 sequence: CASSELGQVGYEQYF. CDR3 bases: TGTGCCAGCAGTGAACTAGGGCAGGTGGGGTACGAGCAGTACTTC.

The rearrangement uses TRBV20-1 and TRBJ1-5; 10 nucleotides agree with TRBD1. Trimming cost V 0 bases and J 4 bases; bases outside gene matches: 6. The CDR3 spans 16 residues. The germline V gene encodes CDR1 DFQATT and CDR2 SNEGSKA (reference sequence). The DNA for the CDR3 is TGCAGTGCTAGAGATAGGGGACAGGGGCCTAATCAGCCCCAGCATTTT. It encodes CSARDRGQGPNQPQHF.

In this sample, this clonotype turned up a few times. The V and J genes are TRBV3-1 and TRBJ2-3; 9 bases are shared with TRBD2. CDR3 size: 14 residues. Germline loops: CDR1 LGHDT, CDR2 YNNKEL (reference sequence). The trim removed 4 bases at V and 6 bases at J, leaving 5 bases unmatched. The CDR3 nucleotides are TGTGCCAGCAGCCGACTAGCGGAGGGGGATACGCAGTATTTT. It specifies CASSRLAEGDTQYF.

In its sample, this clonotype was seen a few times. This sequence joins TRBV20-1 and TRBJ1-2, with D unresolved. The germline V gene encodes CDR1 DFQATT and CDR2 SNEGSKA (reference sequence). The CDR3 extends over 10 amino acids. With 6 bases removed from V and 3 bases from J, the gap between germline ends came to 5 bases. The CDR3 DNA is TGCAGTGCCAAAGACTATGGCTACACCTTC. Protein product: CSAKDYGYTF.

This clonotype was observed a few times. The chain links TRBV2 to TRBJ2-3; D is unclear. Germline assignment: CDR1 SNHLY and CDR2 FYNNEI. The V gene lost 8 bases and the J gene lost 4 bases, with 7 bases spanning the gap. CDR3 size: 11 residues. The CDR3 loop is CASFRPDTQYF. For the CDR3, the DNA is TGTGCCAGCTTTCGGCCAGATACGCAGTATTTT.

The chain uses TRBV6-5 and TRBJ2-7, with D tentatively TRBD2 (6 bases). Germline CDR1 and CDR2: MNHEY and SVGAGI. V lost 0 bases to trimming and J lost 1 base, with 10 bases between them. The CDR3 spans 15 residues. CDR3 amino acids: CASSYSRRGSYEQYF. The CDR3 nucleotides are TGTGCCAGCAGTTACTCGAGGAGGGGTTCCTACGAGCAGTACTTC.

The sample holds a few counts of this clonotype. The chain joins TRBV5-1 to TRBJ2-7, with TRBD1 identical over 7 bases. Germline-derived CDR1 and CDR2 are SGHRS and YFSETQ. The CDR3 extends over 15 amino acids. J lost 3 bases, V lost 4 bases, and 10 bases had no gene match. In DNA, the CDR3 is TGCGCCAGCAGCCCGGGACAGTCCAGAATCTACGAGCAGTACTTC. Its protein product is CASSPGQSRIYEQYF. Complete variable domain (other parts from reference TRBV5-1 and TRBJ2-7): KAGVTQTPRYLIKTRGQQVTLSCSPISGHRSVSWYQQTPGQGLQFLFEYFSETQRNKGNFPGRFSGRQFSNSRSEMNVSTLELGDSALYLCASSPGQSRIYEQYFGPGTRLTVT.

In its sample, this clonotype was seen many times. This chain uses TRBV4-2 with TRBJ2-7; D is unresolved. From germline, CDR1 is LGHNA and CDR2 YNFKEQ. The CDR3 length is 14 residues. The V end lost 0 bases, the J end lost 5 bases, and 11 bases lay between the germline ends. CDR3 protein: CASSQDGRLDEQYF. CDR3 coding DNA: TGTGCCAGCAGCCAAGACGGACGGCTGGACGAGCAGTACTTC.

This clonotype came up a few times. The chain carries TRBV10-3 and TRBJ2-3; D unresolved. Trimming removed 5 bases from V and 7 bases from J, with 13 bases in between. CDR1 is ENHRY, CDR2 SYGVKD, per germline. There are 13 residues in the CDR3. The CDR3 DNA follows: TGTGCCATCAGTCCAAACAGCGATTATACGCAGTATTTT. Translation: CAISPNSDYTQYF.

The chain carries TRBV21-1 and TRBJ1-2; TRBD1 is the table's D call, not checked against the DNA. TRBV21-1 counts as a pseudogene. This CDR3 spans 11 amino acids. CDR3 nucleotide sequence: TGTGCCAGCATCTCAGGGGATGGCTACACCTTC. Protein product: CASISGDGYTF.

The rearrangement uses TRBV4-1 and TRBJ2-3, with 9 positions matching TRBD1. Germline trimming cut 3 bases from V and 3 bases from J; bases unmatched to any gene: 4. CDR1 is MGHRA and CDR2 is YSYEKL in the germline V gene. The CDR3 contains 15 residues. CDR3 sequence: CASSQTGGRTDTQYF. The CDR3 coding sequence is TGCGCCAGCAGCCAGACAGGGGGACGGACAGATACGCAGTATTTT.

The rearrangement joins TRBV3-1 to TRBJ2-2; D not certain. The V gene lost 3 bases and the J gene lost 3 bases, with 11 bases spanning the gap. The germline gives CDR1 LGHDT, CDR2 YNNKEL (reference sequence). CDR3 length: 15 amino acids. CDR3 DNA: TGTGCCAGCAGCCAGGCCGGGCGTCACACCGGGGAGCTGTTTTTT. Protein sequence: CASSQAGRHTGELFF.

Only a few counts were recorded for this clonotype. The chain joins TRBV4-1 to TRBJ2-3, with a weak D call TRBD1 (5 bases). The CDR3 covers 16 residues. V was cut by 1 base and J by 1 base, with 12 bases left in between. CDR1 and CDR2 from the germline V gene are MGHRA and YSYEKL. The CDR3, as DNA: TGCGCCAGCAGCCAAGGGGCAGGGTGGGGCACAGATACGCAGTATTTT. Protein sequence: CASSQGAGWGTDTQYF.

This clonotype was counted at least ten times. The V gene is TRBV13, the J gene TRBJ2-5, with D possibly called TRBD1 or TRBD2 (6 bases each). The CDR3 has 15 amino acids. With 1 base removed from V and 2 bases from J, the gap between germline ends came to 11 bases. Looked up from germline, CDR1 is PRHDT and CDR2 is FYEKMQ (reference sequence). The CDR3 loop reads CASSLEGGRQETQYF. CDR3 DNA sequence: TGTGCCAGCAGCTTAGAGGGGGGAAGACAAGAGACCCAGTACTTC.

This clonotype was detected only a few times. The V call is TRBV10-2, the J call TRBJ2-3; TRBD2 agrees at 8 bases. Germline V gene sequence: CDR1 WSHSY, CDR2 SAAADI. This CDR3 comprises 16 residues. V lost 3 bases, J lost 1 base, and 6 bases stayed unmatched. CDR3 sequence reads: CASSESGSGGTDTQYF. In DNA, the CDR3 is TGCGCCAGCAGTGAATCCGGTAGCGGGGGCACAGATACGCAGTATTTT.